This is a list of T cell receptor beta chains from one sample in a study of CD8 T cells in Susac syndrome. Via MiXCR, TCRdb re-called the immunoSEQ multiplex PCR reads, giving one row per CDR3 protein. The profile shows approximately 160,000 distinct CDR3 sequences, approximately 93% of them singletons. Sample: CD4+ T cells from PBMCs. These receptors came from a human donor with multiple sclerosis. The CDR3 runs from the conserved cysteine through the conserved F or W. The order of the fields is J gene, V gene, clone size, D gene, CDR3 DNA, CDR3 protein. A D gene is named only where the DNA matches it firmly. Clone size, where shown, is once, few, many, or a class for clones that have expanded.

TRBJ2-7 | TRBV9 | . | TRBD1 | TGTGCCAGCAGCGTCGGACAGGGGGCCTACGAGCAGTACTTC | CASSVGQGAYEQYF
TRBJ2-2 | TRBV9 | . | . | TGTGCCAGCAGCGTAGGGGTTGGGGCCACCGGGGAGCTGTTTTTT | CASSVGVGATGELFF
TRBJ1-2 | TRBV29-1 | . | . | TGCAGCGTTGCAACACAGGGACTCTATGGCTACACCTTC | CSVATQGLYGYTF
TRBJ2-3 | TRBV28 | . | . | TGTGCCAGCAGCTCAGGACAAACAGATACGCAGTATTTT | CASSSGQTDTQYF
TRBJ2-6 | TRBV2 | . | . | TGTGCCAGCGGGACGCGAAGCTCTGGGGCCAACGTCCTGACTTTC | CASGTRSSGANVLTF
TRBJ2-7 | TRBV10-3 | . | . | TGTGCCATCCAGGCAACCTCCTACGAGCAGTACTTC | CAIQATSYEQYF
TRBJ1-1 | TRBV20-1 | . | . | TGCAGTGCTCGGGGAGACACTGAAGCTTTCTTT | CSARGDTEAFF
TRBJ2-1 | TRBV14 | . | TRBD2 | TGTGCCAGCAGCTCTCTAGCGGGAGGTAGCATTGAGCAGTTCTTC | CASSSLAGGSIEQFF
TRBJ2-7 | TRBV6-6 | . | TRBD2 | TGTGCCAGCAGTTACTCCCGCGGGGGGGCGTACGAGCAGTACTTC | CASSYSRGGAYEQYF
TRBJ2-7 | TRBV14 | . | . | TGTGCCAGCAGCCAAGATGGGGGTCTTGGGGACGAGCAGTACTTC | CASSQDGGLGDEQYF
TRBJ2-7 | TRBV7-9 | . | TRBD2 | TGTGCCAGCAGCCTTAGCGGGGACTCCTACGAGCAGTACTTC | CASSLSGDSYEQYF
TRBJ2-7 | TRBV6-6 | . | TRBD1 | TGTGCCAGCAGTTCGTGGGACAGGGAGGGCGAGCAGTACTTC | CASSSWDREGEQYF
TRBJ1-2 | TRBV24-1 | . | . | TGTGCCACCAGCGCCGCGGAGGGGGATGGTGACTATGGCTACACCTTC | CATSAAEGDGDYGYTF
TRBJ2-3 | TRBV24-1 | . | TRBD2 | TGTGCCACCGCAGCGGGAGGTTATACAGATACGCAGTATTTT | CATAAGGYTDTQYF
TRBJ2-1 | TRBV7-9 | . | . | TGTGCCAGCAGCGGGCCACTCGGGACTTCCCCGGGAAGGTACAATGAGCAGTTCTTC | CASSGPLGTSPGRYNEQFF
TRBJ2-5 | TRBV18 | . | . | TGTGCCAGCTCCCCGAGACAGGACCAAGAGACCCAGTACTTC | CASSPRQDQETQYF
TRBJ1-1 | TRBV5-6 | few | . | TGTGCCAGCCAAATACCGGGCATGAACACTGAAGCTTTCTTT | CASQIPGMNTEAFF
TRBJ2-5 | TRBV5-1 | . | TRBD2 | TGCGCCAGCAGCTCCCGATCTAGCGGGGGGTTCCAAGAGACCCAGTACTTC | CASSSRSSGGFQETQYF
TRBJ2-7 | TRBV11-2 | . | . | TGTGCCAGCAGAGAACTAAGCTCCTACGAGCAGTACTTC | CASRELSSYEQYF
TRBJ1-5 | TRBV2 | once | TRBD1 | TGTGCCAGCAGAGTCCCGGGACAGGATCAGCCCCAGCATTTT | CASRVPGQDQPQHF
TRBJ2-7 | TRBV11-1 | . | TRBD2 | TGTGCCAGCAGCTTACCAGCGCGGGGGGGCTCCTACGAGCAGTACTTC | CASSLPARGGSYEQYF
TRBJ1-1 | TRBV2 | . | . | TGTGCCAGCAGTGACTCTGGTGACACTGAAGCTTTCTTT | CASSDSGDTEAFF
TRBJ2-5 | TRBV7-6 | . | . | TGTGCCAGCAGCTTATTCGGGGGCCAAGAGACCCAGTACTTC | CASSLFGGQETQYF
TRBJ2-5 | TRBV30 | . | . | TGTGCCTGGAGTTGGGGCCGACAGATCTCAGAGACCCAGTACTTC | CAWSWGRQISETQYF